Below, one T cell receptor beta chain is given with its context. The sample is drawn from a study of T cell responses to AZD1222 COVID-19 vaccine. Profiling relied on immunoSEQ multiplex PCR, and the TCRdb table lists in-frame clones only, not all of them. The sample lists more than 90,000 clones, around nine tenths occurring once. This clonotype was sampled from an adult in good health. The starting material was peripheral blood, obtained on day 0 of AZD1222 vaccination.

The CDR3 coding sequence is TGTGCCACGGTAAACAACCGGGACGGGATCTACGAGCAGTACTTC. Amino acids: CATVNNRDGIYEQYF. This chain connects TRBV10-3 to TRBJ2-7; perhaps D is TRBD1 or TRBD2 (5 bases each). Germline V gene sequence: CDR1 ENHRY, CDR2 SYGVKD. The germline V and J ends were trimmed by 10 bases and 3 bases, with 22 bases remaining between them. CDR3 length equals 15 residues.